Below, 32 T cell receptor beta chains from the same sample are listed, as sequenced in a study of OX40 agonist ivuxolimab in advanced cancers. Generated by immunoSEQ multiplex PCR, the TCRdb table keeps only in-frame clones and is missing some. In the table there are some 75,000 clones, more than 70% of which are singletons. Sequenced material: CD4+ or CD8+ T cells sorted from blood, taken in a trial of the OX40 agonist ivuxolimab. The receptors were sampled from an adult with an advanced solid tumor such as melanoma, head and neck, liver or kidney cancer.

CDR3 coding DNA: TGTGCCAGCAGCTCATGGGGGGCCCCATTCTACGAGCAGTACTTC. This gives the protein CASSSWGAPFYEQYF. J is TRBJ2-7 and V is TRBV5-6; the D gene could be TRBD1 or TRBD2 (6 bases each). Trimming cost V 3 bases and J 3 bases, with 16 bases left between them. This CDR3 has 15 residues. Germline CDR1 SGHDT, CDR2 YYEEEE.

The chain carries TRBV27 and TRBJ1-5, with D possibly being TRBD1 (6 bases). The V and J ends lost 6 bases and 4 bases respectively, with 13 bases between them. CDR1 MNHEY and CDR2 SMNVEV come from the germline V gene (reference sequence). The length of the CDR3 is 14 residues. The CDR3 nucleotides are TGTGCCAGCAGGCAAACAGGGACGAATCAGCCCCAGCATTTT. It specifies CASRQTGTNQPQHF.

This clone was seen a handful of times. This chain connects TRBV5-1 to TRBJ1-2; 12 positions match TRBD1. Germline V CDR1 and CDR2: SGHRS, YFSETQ. The CDR3 runs to 18 residues. V dropped 4 bases and J dropped 7; count of bases not matched to a gene: 17. The CDR3 region is CASSAASGTGGAWGGYTF. The CDR3 DNA is TGCGCCAGCAGCGCGGCCTCCGGGACAGGGGGCGCATGGGGTGGCTACACCTTC.

The genes are TRBV5-1 and TRBJ1-2; 8 bases map to TRBD1. J gave up 4 bases and V 4 bases, and 6 bases lay outside the gene matches. Germline V gene sequence: CDR1 SGHRS, CDR2 YFSETQ. The CDR3 sequence is 14 residues long. CDR3 protein: CASSTRDRSYGYTF. Written as DNA, the CDR3 is TGCGCCAGCAGCACCCGGGACAGGAGCTATGGCTACACCTTC.

The gene calls are TRBV7-8 and TRBJ2-2, with 7 bases fitting TRBD2. V was pared by 1 base and J by 6 bases, with 8 bases of the junction left unmatched. The CDR3 covers 16 residues. In germline, CDR1 is SGHVS, CDR2 FQNEAQ. CDR3 bases: TGTGCCAGCAGCTTAGTGGTGGGAGGGATGGCCGGGGAGCTGTTTTTT. Residues: CASSLVVGGMAGELFF.

CDR3 in amino acids: CASSWEGRRTKNIQYF. In nucleotides, the CDR3 is TGTGCCAGCAGCTGGGAGGGGCGCAGAACCAAAAACATTCAGTACTTC. The chain couples TRBV7-9 to TRBJ2-4; 7 nucleotides line up with TRBD2. The CDR3 has 16 amino acids. V trimming: 4 bases; J trimming: 2 bases; junction bases outside the gene matches: 8. Germline V lookup: CDR1 SEHNR, CDR2 FQNEAQ (reference sequence). Full variable domain (outside the CDR3, taken from reference TRBV7-9 and TRBJ2-4): DTGVSQNPRHKITKRGQNVTFRCDPISEHNRLYWYRQTLGQGPEFLTYFQNEAQLEKSRLLSDRFSAERPKGSFSTLEIQRTEQGDSAMYLCASSWEGRRTKNIQYFGAGTRLSVL.

The chain combines TRBV5-4 with TRBJ2-4, with D perhaps being TRBD1 or TRBD2 (5 bases each). Trimming cost V 4 bases and J 9 bases, with 20 bases left between them. Germline V gene sequence: CDR1 SGHNT, CDR2 YYREEE (reference sequence). This CDR3 comprises 15 residues. This CDR3 is CASSAGTPQNSIQYF. As DNA, the CDR3 is TGTGCCAGCAGCGCCGGGACCCCCCAAAATAGCATTCAGTACTTC.

V and J are TRBV4-2 and TRBJ1-4; the D is unclear. V was cut by 1 base and J by 6 bases, with 12 bases left in between. The CDR3 is made up of 15 amino acids. Germline loops: CDR1 LGHNA, CDR2 YNFKEQ. The DNA for the CDR3 is TGTGCCAGCAGCCAAGCAAACGGGATCGATGAAAAACTGTTTTTT. Translation: CASSQANGIDEKLFF.

This clone was detected a few times. The chain recombines TRBV18 with TRBJ1-1; maybe TRBD1 (5 bases). The ends were cut back, 6 bases at V and 3 bases at J, with 14 bases in the middle. The CDR3 consists of 14 residues. Germline loops: CDR1 KGHSH, CDR2 LQKENI. CDR3 amino acids: CASSARVPDTEAFF. The CDR3 region has the DNA TGTGCCAGCTCCGCCAGGGTGCCGGACACTGAAGCTTTCTTT.

V and J are TRBV5-6 and TRBJ1-5; TRBD1 agrees at 8 bases. In germline, CDR1 is SGHDT, CDR2 YYEEEE. The ends lost 4 bases at V and 3 bases at J; junction bases unmatched: 6. The CDR3 totals 15 residues. The CDR3 nucleotides are TGTGCCAGCAGCGGCCACAGGGGGTTCAATCAGCCCCAGCATTTT. Its translation is CASSGHRGFNQPQHF.

The V call is TRBV5-1, the J call TRBJ2-2; TRBD2 agrees at 12 bases. V was pared by 5 bases and J by 8 bases, with 7 bases of the junction left unmatched. The CDR3 totals 15 residues. Per the germline V gene, CDR1 is SGHRS and CDR2 is YFSETQ. CDR3 in DNA: TGCGCCAGCAGGCTGACTAGCGGGAGAACGGGGGAGCTGTTTTTT. As protein: CASRLTSGRTGELFF.

J is TRBJ1-2 and V is TRBV18; D is possibly TRBD1 (5 bases). CDR1 KGHSH and CDR2 LQKENI come from the germline V gene. V dropped 2 bases and J dropped 7 bases, with 11 bases sitting between them. The CDR3 covers 13 residues. DNA of the CDR3: TGTGCCAGCTCACCAAGGGCAGGGTTTGGCTACACCTTC. It translates to CASSPRAGFGYTF.

In its sample, this clone is medium-sized. CDR3 DNA sequence: TGCGCCAGCAGCCAGAACAGGGGGGGCGACACTGAAGCTTTCTTT. This translates into CASSQNRGGDTEAFF. V usage is TRBV4-1 and J usage is TRBJ1-1, with 8 positions matching TRBD1. The CDR3 has 15 residues. Germline CDR1 is MGHRA and CDR2 is YSYEKL. Trimming at V came to 3 bases and at J to 3 bases, leaving 6 bases not matched to a gene.

This sequence joins TRBV6-6 and TRBJ2-2, with 10 nucleotides matching TRBD2. The CDR3 is 16 residues long. Germline V lookup: CDR1 MNHNY, CDR2 SVGAGI (reference sequence). V lost 6 bases, J lost 6 bases, and 10 bases stayed unmatched. For the CDR3, the DNA is TGTGCCAGCAGACTGCGGACTAGCGGTGGACCCGGGGAGCTGTTTTTT. It specifies CASRLRTSGGPGELFF.

The chain uses TRBV10-2 and TRBJ2-7, with D tentatively TRBD2 (6 bases). The V and J ends lost 2 bases and 4 bases respectively, with 15 bases between them. The CDR3 sequence is 15 residues long. Germline lookup yields CDR1 WSHSY and CDR2 SAAADI. CDR3 residues: CASSEAAGRIYEQYF. The CDR3 DNA is TGCGCCAGCAGTGAGGCCGCGGGACGGATATACGAGCAGTACTTC.

The chain recombines TRBV11-1 with TRBJ2-1; D is undetermined. This CDR3 is 15 amino acids long. Trimming stripped 1 base from V and 4 bases from J, with 11 bases between. Per the germline V gene, CDR1 is SGHAT and CDR2 is FQDESV (reference sequence). The CDR3 DNA reads TGTGCCAGCAGCTTAGGGAGAGGAAGATACAATGAGCAGTTCTTC. Encoded protein: CASSLGRGRYNEQFF.

The rearrangement joins TRBV18 to TRBJ2-5; D is possibly TRBD1 (6 bases). This CDR3 region has 13 residues. V was shortened by 5 bases and J by 5 bases, with 12 bases between the two germline ends. Germline loops: CDR1 KGHSH, CDR2 LQKENI. The CDR3 loop reads CASSEQGPETQYF. The CDR3 DNA is TGTGCCAGCTCAGAACAGGGACCGGAGACCCAGTACTTC.

The chain recombines TRBV5-1 with TRBJ2-1; 8 nucleotides match TRBD2. V lost 4 bases and J lost 4; bases outside the gene matches: 10. Germline V gene lookup returns CDR1 SGHRS and CDR2 YFSETQ. The CDR3 has 16 amino acids. The chain's CDR3 is CASSLPGLADYNEQFF. The CDR3 coding sequence is TGCGCCAGCAGCCTGCCTGGACTAGCAGATTACAATGAGCAGTTCTTC.

CDR3 region: CASSLMYQETQYF. CDR3 nucleotides: TGTGCCAGCAGCTTGATGTACCAAGAGACCCAGTACTTC. This chain connects TRBV7-3 to TRBJ2-5; D is undetermined. V lost 3 bases to trimming and J lost 0 bases, with 5 bases between them. The CDR3 is 13 residues long. Per germline, CDR1 SGHTA and CDR2 FQGTGA.

The rearrangement uses TRBV30 and TRBJ2-2; 7 bases match TRBD2. Trimming removed 3 bases from V and 5 bases from J; junction bases left unmatched: 6. Germline V CDR1 and CDR2: GTSNPN, SVGIG (reference sequence). CDR3 length: 14 amino acids. The CDR3 DNA reads TGTGCCTGGAGGGGACTATCGGGGACCGGGGAGCTGTTTTTT. Its protein is CAWRGLSGTGELFF.

The chain joins TRBV18 to TRBJ2-5, with TRBD1 identical over 8 bases. J gave up 4 bases and V 3 bases, and 16 bases lay outside the gene matches. CDR1 is KGHSH, CDR2 LQKENI, per germline. The CDR3 extends over 18 amino acids. The CDR3 here is CASSPQNIPRQGRETQYF. The CDR3, as DNA: TGTGCCAGCTCACCGCAAAATATCCCGAGACAGGGGCGAGAGACCCAGTACTTC.

The V call is TRBV5-8, the J call TRBJ1-5, with 8 nucleotides matching TRBD1. After removal of 4 bases from V and 0 bases from J, the junction contained 3 bases not matched to a gene. CDR3 length equals 15 residues. Per the germline V gene, CDR1 is SGHTS and CDR2 is YDEGEE. The CDR3 protein is CASSIGTGSNQPQHF. The DNA for the CDR3 is TGTGCCAGCAGCATCGGGACAGGTAGCAATCAGCCCCAGCATTTT.

The chain combines TRBV18 with TRBJ1-4, with no clear D. Trimming removed 0 bases at V and 7 bases at J, with 3 bases between. From germline, CDR1 is KGHSH and CDR2 LQKENI. The CDR3 runs to 12 residues. CDR3 loop: CASSPPVEKLFF. The CDR3 DNA reads as TGTGCCAGCTCACCACCGGTTGAAAAACTGTTTTTT.

This clone has only one observation. The rearrangement joins TRBV7-2 to TRBJ2-3, with a possible D match to TRBD1 (6 bases). The CDR3 runs 12 residues. Trimming took 6 bases from V and 5 from J, leaving 9 bases between them. The V gene's germline CDR1 is SGHTA and CDR2 FQGNSA. The CDR3 here is CASSIGGDTQYF. CDR3 nucleotides: TGTGCCAGCAGTATAGGGGGAGATACGCAGTATTTT. Full variable domain (remainder filled in from reference TRBV7-2 and TRBJ2-3): GAGVSQSPSNKVTEKGKDVELRCDPISGHTALYWYRQSLGQGLEFLIYFQGNSAPDKSGLPSDRFSAERTGGSVSTLTIQRTQQEDSAVYLCASSIGGDTQYFGPGTRLTVL.

The chain couples TRBV4-3 to TRBJ1-6; 10 positions agree with TRBD1. The germline CDR1 and CDR2 sequences are LGHNA and YSLEER. V trimming: 4 bases; J trimming: 7 bases; junction bases outside the gene matches: 1. The CDR3 is 14 residues long. This CDR3 reads CASSRTGGNSPLHF. The CDR3 nucleotides are TGCGCCAGCAGCCGGACAGGGGGAAATTCACCCCTCCACTTT.

The V call is TRBV6-4, the J call TRBJ2-2; 10 nucleotides match TRBD2. V gave up 5 bases and J gave up 2 bases; unmatched junction bases: 8. This CDR3 spans 17 amino acids. Germline V gene sequence: CDR1 MRHNA, CDR2 SNTAGT. CDR3 nucleotide sequence: TGTGCCAGCAGTTTGGCTAGCGGGGGCCAAAACACCGGGGAGCTGTTTTTT. Its translation: CASSLASGGQNTGELFF.

This clone was detected only once. The chain combines TRBV28 with TRBJ1-1; 9 bases line up with TRBD1. The CDR3 runs 16 residues. Unmatched junction bases numbered 13, after V lost 6 bases and J lost 5 bases. In germline, CDR1 is MDHEN, CDR2 SYDVKM. CDR3 nucleotides: TGTGCCAGCAGCCTCAACTCCGGGACAGGGAGTACTGAAGCTTTCTTT. It specifies CASSLNSGTGSTEAFF.

The rearrangement uses TRBV9 and TRBJ2-2; D is tentatively TRBD1 or TRBD2 (5 bases each). The CDR3 runs 14 residues. Trimming took off 4 bases at V and 7 bases at J, with 14 bases between the two ends. CDR1 and CDR2 from the germline V gene are SGDLS and YYNGEE. In DNA form, the CDR3 reads TGTGCCAGCAGCCTCGTGGGGGAGAACGGGGAGCTGTTTTTT. This gives the protein CASSLVGENGELFF.

In its sample, this clone was seen once. The chain uses TRBV5-1 and TRBJ2-2; 13 nucleotides match TRBD2. CDR1 SGHRS and CDR2 YFSETQ come from the germline V gene. Unmatched junction bases numbered 9, after V lost 1 base and J lost 6 bases. This CDR3 region has 18 residues. The CDR3 DNA reads TGCGCCAGCAGCTTGAGGACTAGCGGGAGAACGGGGGCCGGGGAGCTGTTTTTT. It codes for CASSLRTSGRTGAGELFF. Full variable domain (outside the CDR3, taken from reference TRBV5-1 and TRBJ2-2): KAGVTQTPRYLIKTRGQQVTLSCSPISGHRSVSWYQQTPGQGLQFLFEYFSETQRNKGNFPGRFSGRQFSNSRSEMNVSTLELGDSALYLCASSLRTSGRTGAGELFFGEGSRLTVL.

In its sample, this clone was seen once. The V and J genes are TRBV18 and TRBJ1-6; D might be TRBD1 (6 bases). Deletions cut 3 bases from V and 8 bases from J, with 14 bases between. There are 15 residues in the CDR3. Germline values: CDR1 KGHSH, CDR2 LQKENI. Written as DNA, the CDR3 is TGTGCCAGCTCACCGGACAGAAGGGCTTATTCACCCCTCCACTTT. Its translation is CASSPDRRAYSPLHF.

This clone appeared once. This chain's CDR3 is CASSRGTNTGELFF. The CDR3 region has the DNA TGTGCCAGCAGTCGCGGCACGAACACCGGGGAGCTGTTTTTT. V is TRBV25-1 and J is TRBJ2-2; no reliable D call. The CDR3 is 14 residues long. V lost 5 bases to trimming and J lost 0 bases, with 7 bases between them. In germline, CDR1 is MGHDK, CDR2 SYGVNS. Together with reference TRBV25-1 and TRBJ2-2, the CDR3 gives the full variable domain: EADIYQTPRYLVIGTGKKITLECSQTMGHDKMYWYQQDPGMELHLIHYSYGVNSTEKGDLSSESTVSRIRTEHFPLTLESARPSHTSQYLCASSRGTNTGELFFGEGSRLTVL.

The rearrangement joins TRBV4-2 to TRBJ1-4, with D perhaps TRBD1 (5 bases). This CDR3 is built from 13 residues. V lost 2 bases and J lost 9, with 10 bases in between. Germline V gene data show CDR1 as LGHNA and CDR2 as YNFKEQ. CDR3 nucleotide sequence: TGTGCCAGCAGCCAATCGACAGATAAAAAACTGTTTTTT. This codes for CASSQSTDKKLFF.